This TCR beta chain was sequenced in a study of Graves' ophthalmopathy and Graves' hyperthyroidism. Every ophthalmopathy donor presented moderate-to-severe activity, CAS ≥3, NOSPECS ≥4 and duration under 3 months. Germline CDR1 MGHDK, CDR2 SYGVNS. Trimming removed 3 bases from V and 8 bases from J, with 19 bases in between. The CDR3 is 16 amino acids. This clonotype was detected many times. The antigen remains unidentified. Amplification targeted the TCR beta CDR3 regions, with RNA transcripts as the source material. Second-round multiplex PCR followed a first-round RT-PCR using HTBI primers. TCRdb passed the multiplex PCR reads through MiXCR, listing each CDR3 protein once. The sample holds about 400,000 distinct CDR3 sequences, about 18% seen once. Overall study results and limits: Most expanded thyroid clonotypes above 0.001 frequency also appeared in blood. As the model predicted ophthalmopathy progression, it achieved a sensitivity of 70.59% and a specificity of more than 72%. An 81.08% specificity and around 89% sensitivity were achieved by a 13-signature model that separated ophthalmopathy from stable hyperthyroidism.

The sample was peripheral blood. This clonotype originated in a woman younger than 35 with Graves' ophthalmopathy. The J gene is TRBJ2-2, the V gene TRBV25-1; D is possibly TRBD1 or TRBD2 (6 bases each). CDR3 sequence (DNA): TGTGCCAGCAGTGAGGGGGGCCGGGGGCGAGGAGGGGAGCTGTTTTTT. It encodes CASSEGGRGRGGELFF. The full variable domain, in which reference TRBV25-1 and TRBJ2-2 provide the parts outside the CDR3, is EADIYQTPRYLVIGTGKKITLECSQTMGHDKMYWYQQDPGMELHLIHYSYGVNSTEKGDLSSESTVSRIRTEHFPLTLESARPSHTSQYLCASSEGGRGRGGELFFGEGSRLTVL.